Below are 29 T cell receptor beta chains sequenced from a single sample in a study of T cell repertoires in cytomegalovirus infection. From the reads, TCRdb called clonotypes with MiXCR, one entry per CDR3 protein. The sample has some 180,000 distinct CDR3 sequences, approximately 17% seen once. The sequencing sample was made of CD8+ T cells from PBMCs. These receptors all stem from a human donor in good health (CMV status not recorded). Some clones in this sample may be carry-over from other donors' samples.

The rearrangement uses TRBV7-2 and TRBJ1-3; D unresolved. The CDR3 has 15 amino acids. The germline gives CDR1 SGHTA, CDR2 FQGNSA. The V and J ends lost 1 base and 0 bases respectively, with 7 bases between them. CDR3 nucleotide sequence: TGTGCCAGCAGCTTAGTTCCCGGCTCTGGAAACACCATATATTTT. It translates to CASSLVPGSGNTIYF.

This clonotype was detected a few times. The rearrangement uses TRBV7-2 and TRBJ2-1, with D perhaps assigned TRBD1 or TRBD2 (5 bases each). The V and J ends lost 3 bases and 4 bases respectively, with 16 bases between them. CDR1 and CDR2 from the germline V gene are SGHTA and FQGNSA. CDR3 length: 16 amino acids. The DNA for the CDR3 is TGTGCCAGCAGCTTCCTTGTAGGGACCGAGTACAATGAGCAGTTCTTC. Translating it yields CASSFLVGTEYNEQFF.

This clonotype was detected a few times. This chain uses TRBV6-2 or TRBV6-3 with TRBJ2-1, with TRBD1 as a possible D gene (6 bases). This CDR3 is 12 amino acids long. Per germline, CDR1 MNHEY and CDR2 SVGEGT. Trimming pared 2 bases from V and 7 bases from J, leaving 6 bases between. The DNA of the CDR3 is TGTGCCAGCAGTTACCAGGGGAATGAGCAGTTCTTC. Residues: CASSYQGNEQFF.

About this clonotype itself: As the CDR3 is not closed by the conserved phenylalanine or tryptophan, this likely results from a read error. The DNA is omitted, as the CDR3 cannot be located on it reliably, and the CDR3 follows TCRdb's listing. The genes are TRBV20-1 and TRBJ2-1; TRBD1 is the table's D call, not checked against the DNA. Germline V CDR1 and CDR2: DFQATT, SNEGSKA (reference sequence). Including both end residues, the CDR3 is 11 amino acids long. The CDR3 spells CSAIGSGTGGH.

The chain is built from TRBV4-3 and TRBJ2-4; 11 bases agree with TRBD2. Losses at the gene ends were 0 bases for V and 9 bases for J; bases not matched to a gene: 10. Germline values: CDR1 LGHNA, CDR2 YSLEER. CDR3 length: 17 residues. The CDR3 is CASSQESSGGAASIQYF. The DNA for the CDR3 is TGCGCCAGCAGCCAAGAGAGTAGCGGGGGGGCCGCGAGCATTCAGTACTTC.

CDR3 DNA sequence: TGTGCCAGCAGCGCACTCGGGGGTATGAACACTGAAGCTTTCTTT. It codes for CASSALGGMNTEAFF. The chain employs TRBV7-9 and TRBJ1-1; TRBD1 might be the D (5 bases). The germline gives CDR1 SEHNR, CDR2 FQNEAQ (reference sequence). This CDR3 has 15 residues. With 5 bases removed from V and 0 bases from J, the gap between germline ends came to 13 bases.

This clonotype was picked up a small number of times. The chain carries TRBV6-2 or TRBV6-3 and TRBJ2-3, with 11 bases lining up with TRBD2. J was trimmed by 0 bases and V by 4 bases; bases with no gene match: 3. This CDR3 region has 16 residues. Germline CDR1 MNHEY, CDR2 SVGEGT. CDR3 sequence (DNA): TGTGCCAGCAGTTCCTGGACTAGCGGGAGCACAGATACGCAGTATTTT. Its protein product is CASSSWTSGSTDTQYF.

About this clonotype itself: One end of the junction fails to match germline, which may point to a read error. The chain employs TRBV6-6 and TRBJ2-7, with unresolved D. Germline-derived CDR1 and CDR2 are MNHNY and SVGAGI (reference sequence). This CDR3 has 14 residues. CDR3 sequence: CDSSFPPESHEQYF. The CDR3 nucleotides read TGTGACAGCAGTTTCCCCCCGGAGTCGCACGAGCAGTACTTC.

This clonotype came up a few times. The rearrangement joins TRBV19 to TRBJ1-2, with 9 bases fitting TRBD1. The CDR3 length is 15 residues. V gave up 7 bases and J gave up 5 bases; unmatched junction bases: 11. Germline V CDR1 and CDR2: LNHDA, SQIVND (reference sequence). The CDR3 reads CASTLGQGYRYGYTF. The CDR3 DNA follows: TGTGCCAGTACCCTCGGACAGGGGTATCGGTATGGCTACACCTTC. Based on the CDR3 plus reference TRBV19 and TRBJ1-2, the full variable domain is DGGITQSPKYLFRKEGQNVTLSCEQNLNHDAMYWYRQDPGQGLRLIYYSQIVNDFQKGDIAEGYSVSREKKESFPLTVTSAQKNPTAFYLCASTLGQGYRYGYTFGSGTRLTVV.

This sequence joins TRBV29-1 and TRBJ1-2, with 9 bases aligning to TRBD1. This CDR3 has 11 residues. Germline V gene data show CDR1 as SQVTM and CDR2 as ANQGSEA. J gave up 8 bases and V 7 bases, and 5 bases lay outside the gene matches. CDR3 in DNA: TGCAGCGCCCGGGACAGGGACGGCTACACCTTC. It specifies CSARDRDGYTF.

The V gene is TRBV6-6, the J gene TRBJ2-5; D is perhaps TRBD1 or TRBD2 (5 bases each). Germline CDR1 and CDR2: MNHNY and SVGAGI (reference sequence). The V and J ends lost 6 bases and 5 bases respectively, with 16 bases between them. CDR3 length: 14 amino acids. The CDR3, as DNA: TGTGCCAGCAGCGGGGCGCCTCAAGGGGAGACCCAGTACTTC. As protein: CASSGAPQGETQYF.

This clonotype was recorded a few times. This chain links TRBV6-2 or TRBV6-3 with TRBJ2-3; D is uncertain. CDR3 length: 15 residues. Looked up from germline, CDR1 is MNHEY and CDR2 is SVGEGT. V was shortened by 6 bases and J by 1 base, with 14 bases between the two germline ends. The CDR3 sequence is CASRSGRRGTDTQYF. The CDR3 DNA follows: TGTGCCAGCAGATCCGGACGGCGCGGCACAGATACGCAGTATTTT.

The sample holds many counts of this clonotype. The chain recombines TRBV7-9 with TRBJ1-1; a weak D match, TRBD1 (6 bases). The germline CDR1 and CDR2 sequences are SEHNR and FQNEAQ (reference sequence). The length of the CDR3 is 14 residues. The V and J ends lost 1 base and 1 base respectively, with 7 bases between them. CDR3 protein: CASSLVQGNTEAFF. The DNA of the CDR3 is TGTGCCAGCAGCTTAGTACAGGGGAACACTGAAGCTTTCTTT. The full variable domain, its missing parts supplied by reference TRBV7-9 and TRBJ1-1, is DTGVSQNPRHKITKRGQNVTFRCDPISEHNRLYWYRQTLGQGPEFLTYFQNEAQLEKSRLLSDRFSAERPKGSFSTLEIQRTEQGDSAMYLCASSLVQGNTEAFFGQGTRLTVV.

CDR3 protein: CASNNPDRTYEQYF. The CDR3 DNA reads as TGTGCCAGCAACAACCCCGACAGAACCTACGAGCAGTACTTC. The J gene is TRBJ2-7, the V gene TRBV5-4; a weak D match, TRBD1 (5 bases). V dropped 6 bases and J dropped 2 bases, with 15 bases sitting between them. Germline V gives CDR1 SGHNT, CDR2 YYREEE (reference sequence). The CDR3 sequence is 14 residues long.

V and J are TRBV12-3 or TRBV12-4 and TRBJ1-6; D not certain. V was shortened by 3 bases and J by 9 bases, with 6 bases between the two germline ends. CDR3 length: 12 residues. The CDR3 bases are TGTGCCAGCAGTTTTGGGCGTTCACCCCTCCACTTT. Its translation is CASSFGRSPLHF.

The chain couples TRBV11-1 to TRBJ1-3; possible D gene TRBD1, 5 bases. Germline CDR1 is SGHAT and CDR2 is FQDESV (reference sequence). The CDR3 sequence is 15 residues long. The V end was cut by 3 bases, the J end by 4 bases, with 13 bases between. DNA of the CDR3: TGTGCCAGCAGCTTGACAGCAATAGGCGGAAACACCATATATTTT. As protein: CASSLTAIGGNTIYF.

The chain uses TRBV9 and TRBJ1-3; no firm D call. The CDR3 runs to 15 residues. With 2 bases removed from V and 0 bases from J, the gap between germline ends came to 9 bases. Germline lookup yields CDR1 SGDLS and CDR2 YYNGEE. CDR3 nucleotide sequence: TGTGCCAGCAGCGTCCACCCCAACTCTGGAAACACCATATATTTT. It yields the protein CASSVHPNSGNTIYF.

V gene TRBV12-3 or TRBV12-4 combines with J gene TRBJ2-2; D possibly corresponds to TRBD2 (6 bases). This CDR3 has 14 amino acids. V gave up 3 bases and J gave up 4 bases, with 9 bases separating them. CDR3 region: CASSFGGITGELFF. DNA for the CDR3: TGTGCCAGCAGTTTCGGCGGGATCACCGGGGAGCTGTTTTTT.

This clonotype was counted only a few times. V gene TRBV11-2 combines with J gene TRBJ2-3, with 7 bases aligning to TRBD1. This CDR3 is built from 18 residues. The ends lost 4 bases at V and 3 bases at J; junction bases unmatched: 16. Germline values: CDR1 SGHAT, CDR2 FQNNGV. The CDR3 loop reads CASSYQPDRDDGTDTQYF. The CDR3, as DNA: TGTGCCAGCAGCTACCAACCCGACAGGGATGATGGGACAGATACGCAGTATTTT.

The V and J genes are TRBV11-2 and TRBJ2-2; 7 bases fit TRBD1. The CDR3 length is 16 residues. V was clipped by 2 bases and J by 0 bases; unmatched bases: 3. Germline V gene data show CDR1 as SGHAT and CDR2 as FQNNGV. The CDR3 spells CASSLTTGANTGELFF. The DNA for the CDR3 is TGTGCCAGCAGCTTAACTACAGGGGCGAACACCGGGGAGCTGTTTTTT.

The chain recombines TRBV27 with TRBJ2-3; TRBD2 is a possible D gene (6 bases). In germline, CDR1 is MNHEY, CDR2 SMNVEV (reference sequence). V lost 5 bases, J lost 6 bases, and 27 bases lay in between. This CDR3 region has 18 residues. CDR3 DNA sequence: TGTGCCAGCAGTACCCGGTACCCCGGGACTTTACTTGCGGATACGCAGTATTTT. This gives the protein CASSTRYPGTLLADTQYF.

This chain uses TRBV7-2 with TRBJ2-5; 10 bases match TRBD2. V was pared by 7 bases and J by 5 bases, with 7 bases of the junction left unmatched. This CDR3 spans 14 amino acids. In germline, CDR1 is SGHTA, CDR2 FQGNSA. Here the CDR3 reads CASNSAGGRETQYF. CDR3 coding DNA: TGTGCCAGCAACTCAGCGGGGGGGCGGGAGACCCAGTACTTC.

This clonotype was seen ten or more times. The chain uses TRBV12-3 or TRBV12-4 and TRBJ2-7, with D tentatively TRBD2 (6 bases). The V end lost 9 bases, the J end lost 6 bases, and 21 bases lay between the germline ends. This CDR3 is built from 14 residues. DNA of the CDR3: TGTGCCAGTAGGACGGGACTCCCTGGGAGCGAGCAGTACTTC. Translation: CASRTGLPGSEQYF.

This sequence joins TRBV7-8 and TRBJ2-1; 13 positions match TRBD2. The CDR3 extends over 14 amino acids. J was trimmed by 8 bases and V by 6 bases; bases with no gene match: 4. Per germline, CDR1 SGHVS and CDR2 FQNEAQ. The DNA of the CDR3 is TGTGCCAGCAGGGAGACTAGCGGGGGGTATGAGCAGTTCTTC. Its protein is CASRETSGGYEQFF. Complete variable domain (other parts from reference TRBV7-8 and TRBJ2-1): GAGVSQSPRYKVAKRGQDVALRCDPISGHVSLFWYQQALGQGPEFLTYFQNEAQLDKSGLPSDRFFAERPEGSVSTLKIQRTQQEDSAVYLCASRETSGGYEQFFGPGTRLTVL.

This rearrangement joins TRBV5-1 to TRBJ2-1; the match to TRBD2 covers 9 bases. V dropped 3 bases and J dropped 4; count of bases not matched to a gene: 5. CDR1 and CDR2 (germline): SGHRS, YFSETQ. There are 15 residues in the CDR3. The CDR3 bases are TGCGCCAGCAGCTGGAGCGGGGGGCCTTACAATGAGCAGTTCTTC. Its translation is CASSWSGGPYNEQFF.

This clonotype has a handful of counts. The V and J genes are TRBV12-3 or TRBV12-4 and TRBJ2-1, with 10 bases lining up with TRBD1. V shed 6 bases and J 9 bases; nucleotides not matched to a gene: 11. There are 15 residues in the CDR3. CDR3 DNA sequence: TGTGCCAGCAGCAAAATGGGACAGGGGATTTTTGAGCAGTTCTTC. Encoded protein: CASSKMGQGIFEQFF.

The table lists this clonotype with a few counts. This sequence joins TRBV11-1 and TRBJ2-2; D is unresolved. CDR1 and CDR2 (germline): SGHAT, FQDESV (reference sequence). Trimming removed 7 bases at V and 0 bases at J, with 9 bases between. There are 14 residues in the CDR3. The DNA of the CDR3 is TGTGCCAGCACCAGCCCTGCGAACACCGGGGAGCTGTTTTTT. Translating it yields CASTSPANTGELFF.

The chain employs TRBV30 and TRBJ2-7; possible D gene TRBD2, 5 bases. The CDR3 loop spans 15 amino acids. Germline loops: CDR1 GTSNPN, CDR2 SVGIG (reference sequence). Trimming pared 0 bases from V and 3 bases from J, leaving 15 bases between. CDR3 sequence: CAWSVLRGSDYEQYF. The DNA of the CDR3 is TGTGCCTGGAGTGTGCTCAGAGGGTCGGACTACGAGCAGTACTTC. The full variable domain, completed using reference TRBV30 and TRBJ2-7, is SQTIHQWPATLVQPVGSPLSLECTVEGTSNPNLYWYRQAAGRGLQLLFYSVGIGQISSEVPQNLSASRPQDRQFILSSKKLLLSDSGFYLCAWSVLRGSDYEQYFGPGTRLTVT.

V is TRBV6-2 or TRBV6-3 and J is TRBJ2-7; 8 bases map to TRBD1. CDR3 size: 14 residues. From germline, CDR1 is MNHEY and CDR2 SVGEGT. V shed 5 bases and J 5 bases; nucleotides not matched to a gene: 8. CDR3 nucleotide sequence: TGTGCCAGCAGTAAACGGGACAGGCCCCACGAGCAGTACTTC. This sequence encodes CASSKRDRPHEQYF.